Below are 8 T cell receptor beta chains sequenced from a single sample in a study of T cells in women clearing cervical HPV infection. Sequencing used immunoSEQ multiplex PCR; TCRdb keeps in-frame clones, though not all of them. This sample's clone table lists roughly 15,000 clones. Input material: blood buffy coat. These receptor sequences come from a woman aged 18 to 69 with a cervical HPV16 infection that either progressed to CIN3+ or cleared (not recorded which).

On this clone: The DNA ends 3 residues before the CDR3 does, and the rest of the CDR3 is filled in from the germline J gene. The rearrangement joins TRBV29-1 to TRBJ1-2; 7 nucleotides line up with TRBD1. This CDR3 contains 15 residues. J lost 6 bases, V lost 7 bases, and 17 bases had no gene match. In germline, CDR1 is SQVTM, CDR2 ANQGSEA. CDR3 protein: CSAYSTTGEGNGYTF. CDR3 bases read: TGCAGCGCTTATTCCACTACAGGGGAAGGTAATGGC.

For this clone: The CDR3 end lies 3 residues beyond the end of the read and is filled in from the germline J gene. This chain links TRBV11-2 with TRBJ1-4, with TRBD1 as a possible D gene (5 bases). CDR3 length equals 15 residues. Deletions cut 5 bases from V and 7 bases from J, with 17 bases between. Looked up from germline, CDR1 is SGHAT and CDR2 is FQNNGV. Incomplete CDR3 DNA: TGTGCCAGCAGCCTCCTCCGGGGGTTAGGTGAAAAA. It translates to CASSLLRGLGEK. The CDR3 reads in full as CASSLLRGLGEKLFF.

Points on this clone: Coverage ceases 3 residues before the CDR3 finishes, and the germline J gene fills in the end. The genes are TRBV2 and TRBJ2-2; the match to TRBD1 covers 7 bases. Germline V gene data show CDR1 as SNHLY and CDR2 as FYNNEI. V shed 6 bases, J shed 4 bases, and the junction held 2 bases outside the gene matches. CDR3 length equals 13 residues. CDR3 residues: CASSNRGTGELFF. The DNA read from the CDR3 is TGTGCCAGCAGCAACAGGGGCACCGGGGAG.

Note on this clone: The read ends 3 residues early relative to the CDR3; the germline J gene fills the gap. The chain carries TRBV2 and TRBJ1-1, with no clear D. Trimming stripped 5 bases from V and 2 bases from J, with 15 bases between. Per the germline V gene, CDR1 is SNHLY and CDR2 is FYNNEI. The CDR3 extends over 15 amino acids. The CDR3 here is CASSPEVVGNTEAFF. The covered CDR3 bases are TGTGCCAGCAGTCCGGAGGTGGTGGGCAACACTGAA.

The sequenced CDR3 bases are TGTGCCATCAGGAGCGGGGCTAGCTCCTACGAG. As protein: CAIRSGASSYE. The complete CDR3 protein is CAIRSGASSYEQYF. The chain has TRBV10-3 and TRBJ2-7; 7 nucleotides match TRBD2. The sequence runs out 3 residues before the end of the CDR3; the remainder is reconstructed from the germline J gene. CDR3 length: 14 residues. The trim removed 6 bases at V and 0 bases at J, leaving 5 bases unmatched. Germline-derived CDR1 and CDR2 are ENHRY and SYGVKD.

CDR3 DNA, as far as it was read: TGTGCCAGCAGCGCAGACAGGGGGTTTACTGAAAAA. This translates into CASSADRGFTEK. In full, the CDR3 reads CASSADRGFTEKLFF. The genes are TRBV7-2 and TRBJ1-4; 9 bases match TRBD1. The read falls 3 residues short of the CDR3 end, and the missing part is taken from the germline J gene. Germline V gene sequence: CDR1 SGHTA, CDR2 FQGNSA. The CDR3 consists of 15 residues. Unmatched junction bases numbered 8, after V lost 5 bases and J lost 7 bases.

With regard to this clone: The DNA ends 3 residues before the CDR3 does, and the rest of the CDR3 is filled in from the germline J gene. This chain links TRBV5-4 with TRBJ2-5, with 10 bases that match TRBD2. Per germline, CDR1 SGHNT and CDR2 YYREEE (reference sequence). This CDR3 has 15 amino acids. The junction had 2 bases not matched to a gene; V was cut back by 1 base and J by 2 bases. CDR3 DNA (partial): TGTGCCAGCAGCTTGACTAGCGGGGTACAAGAGACC. It translates to CASSLTSGVQET. The whole CDR3 sequence is CASSLTSGVQETQYF.

As for this clone: The read ends 3 residues before the CDR3 terminus; that terminus is restored from the germline J gene. The rearrangement joins TRBV5-6 to TRBJ2-7, with D unresolved. Trimming took off 1 base at V and 5 bases at J, with 4 bases between the two ends. The CDR3 totals 11 residues. Germline V gene data show CDR1 as SGHDT and CDR2 as YYEEEE. CDR3 DNA, as far as it was read: TGTGCCAGCAGCTTGACGGACGAG. Its protein product is CASSLTDE. The entire CDR3 protein is CASSLTDEQYF.